The present entry profiles one T cell receptor (beta chain) with its context. What it binds is not known. The entry originates in a study of healthy donors' naive CD4 and CD8 T cells. Germline CDR1 and CDR2: MNHEY and SVGAGI. This CDR3 contains 15 residues. The germline V and J ends were trimmed by 6 bases and 4 bases, with 18 bases remaining between them. Notes on the study in general: Bulk sequencing left alpha and beta chains unpaired.

Each TCR library used 400 to 600 ng of total RNA and a linear amplification protocol. Per the authors' pipeline: From roughly 5 healthy donors, approximately 79,000 rearranged TCR alpha transcripts were sequenced. MiXCR was run by TCRdb on the reads, yielding one entry per CDR3 protein. These V and J calls derive from TCRdb rather than the authors' analysis. The sample records 200,000 or so distinct CDR3 sequences, about 76% being singletons. Sequencing used naive CD4+ and CD8+ T cells sorted from blood, pooled from several donors. The receptor was derived from a pool of human donors in good health; the sample pools cells from several healthy donors. V and J are TRBV6-5 and TRBJ1-2; perhaps TRBD1 as D (5 bases). The CDR3 DNA reads TGTGCCAGCAGCCCGAGGGACCCTTGGGGCTATGGCTACACCTTC. Amino acid sequence: CASSPRDPWGYGYTF.